This T cell receptor beta chain was identified during a study of blood T cell repertoires in COVID-19. The overall study: The United States, Italy and Spain provided the acute and convalescent COVID-19 samples.

Germline loops: CDR1 MNHEY, CDR2 SMNVEV (reference sequence). This CDR3 region has 14 residues. The V and J ends lost 3 bases and 7 bases, in that order; junction bases with no gene match: 7. This clone appeared once. The data were produced by immunoSEQ multiplex PCR, yet TCRdb's version contains in-frame clones alone and is incomplete. The sample lists some 300,000 clones, roughly 89% occurring once. This clonotype was sampled from a woman aged 35 to 49 with COVID-19, enrolled during active disease. The sample comprised peripheral blood. The chain couples TRBV27 to TRBJ1-1; TRBD1 matches at 8 bases. The CDR3 spells CASSLGQGAGEAFF. As DNA, the CDR3 is TGTGCCAGCAGTTTGGGGCAGGGGGCCGGTGAAGCTTTCTTT.